The 14 T cell receptor beta chains below come from one sample, sequenced in a study of beta chain features in type 1 diabetes (dated by TCRdb to the late 2010s). To prepare the library, the immunoSEQ multiplex PCR assay was applied. The entire isolated RNA was reverse transcribed using the High Capacity cDNA Reverse Transcription Kit, and thus expressed TCRB transcripts were sequenced. This is the immuneACCESS table as TCRdb keeps it, with only in-frame sequences that have V and J called. A part of the clones is gone; compared with another copy, unresolved V genes explain less than half, and the rest is unexplained. The sample table lists about 900,000 clones, about 17% of them with a count of one. The ten largest clones take up around 0.02% of the sample. The sequencing sample was made of naive CD4+ T cells from blood. Explained via the paper, the cell subset or site label denotes: true naive CD4+ T cells. The receptor set was obtained from a woman younger than 30 in good health.

This chain links TRBV19 with TRBJ1-1; D is undetermined. V lost 7 bases and J 8 bases, leaving 11 bases between the germline ends. Germline lookup yields CDR1 LNHDA and CDR2 SQIVND (reference sequence). The CDR3 length is 11 residues. For the CDR3, the DNA is TGTGCCAGTACGGCCTTCCTCGAAGCTTTCTTT. This encodes CASTAFLEAFF.

V is TRBV27 and J is TRBJ2-3; no clear D. This CDR3 has 15 residues. Germline CDR1 and CDR2: MNHEY and SMNVEV (reference sequence). V gave up 0 bases and J gave up 2 bases, with 9 bases separating them. CDR3 sequence (DNA): TGTGCCAGCAGTTTATCCTGGCAGCACACAGATACGCAGTATTTT. It specifies CASSLSWQHTDTQYF.

Comments on this clone: Other nucleotide sequences in the sample specify the same CDR3. The genes are TRBV14 and TRBJ1-1; tentatively, D is TRBD1 (5 bases). CDR3 length: 15 residues. The germline V gene encodes CDR1 SGHDN and CDR2 FVKESK. Trimming took 1 base from V and 2 from J, leaving 11 bases between them. Here the CDR3 reads CASSQVRGRNTEAFF. DNA for the CDR3: TGTGCCAGCAGCCAAGTTAGGGGCAGAAACACTGAAGCTTTCTTT.

In its sample, this clone was seen a few times. The CDR3 bases are TGCGCCAGCAGCCCCTGGACTAAAACGGGGCGAAACCAAGAGACCCAGTACTTC. Residues: CASSPWTKTGRNQETQYF. The V and J genes are TRBV5-1 and TRBJ2-5, with TRBD2 as a possible D gene (6 bases). V was pared by 4 bases and J by 0 bases, with 22 bases between. This CDR3 has 18 amino acids. The germline V gene has CDR1 SGHRS and CDR2 YFSETQ.

This clone was counted between two and nine times. This chain uses TRBV11-2 with TRBJ1-1; no definite D call. V was clipped by 3 bases and J by 5 bases, with 13 bases between them. Germline V gene sequence: CDR1 SGHAT, CDR2 FQNNGV. CDR3 length: 14 residues. CDR3 amino acids: CASSFGQRRTEAFF. CDR3 bases: TGTGCCAGCAGCTTTGGTCAAAGGCGAACTGAAGCTTTCTTT.

V and J are TRBV19 and TRBJ1-4, with TRBD1 identical over 7 bases. Germline assignment: CDR1 LNHDA and CDR2 SQIVND (reference sequence). There are 12 residues in the CDR3. J gave up 12 bases and V 7 bases, and 8 bases lay outside the gene matches. The CDR3 DNA reads as TGTGCCAGTACCCCTCAGGGGGGACAACTGTTTTTT. Translating it yields CASTPQGGQLFF.

This rearrangement joins TRBV7-2 to TRBJ2-1, with 8 bases identical to TRBD2. Germline CDR1 reads SGHTA; CDR2 reads FQGNSA. CDR3 length: 17 amino acids. With 4 bases clipped from V and 2 bases from J, the junction kept 10 bases outside the gene matches. The CDR3 region has the DNA TGTGCCAGCAGCTCCACCATAGCGGGGTACGCCTACAATGAGCAGTTCTTC. Protein sequence: CASSSTIAGYAYNEQFF.

This clone has a handful of counts. V usage is TRBV9 and J usage is TRBJ1-4; D perhaps matches TRBD1 (6 bases). Deletions cut 2 bases from V and 2 bases from J, with 16 bases between. The CDR3 extends over 17 amino acids. Germline CDR1 is SGDLS and CDR2 is YYNGEE. The CDR3 nucleotides read TGTGCCAGCAGCGTCTCCCCCCAGGGGTTGACTAATGAAAAACTGTTTTTT. The encoded protein is CASSVSPQGLTNEKLFF.

A few counts support this clone. The chain combines TRBV2 with TRBJ2-7, with TRBD1 identical over 7 bases. The trim removed 6 bases at V and 7 bases at J, leaving 12 bases unmatched. The CDR3 runs to 14 residues. Germline V gene data show CDR1 as SNHLY and CDR2 as FYNNEI. CDR3 DNA: TGTGCCAGCAGGCCCGGGACAGCGGTTGGGGAGCAGTACTTC. Amino acid sequence: CASRPGTAVGEQYF.

The genes are TRBV10-3 and TRBJ2-7; 7 nucleotides agree with TRBD2. Germline V gives CDR1 ENHRY, CDR2 SYGVKD. The junction had 26 bases not matched to a gene; V was cut back by 4 bases and J by 2 bases. This CDR3 is built from 21 residues. Here the CDR3 DNA reads TGTGCCATCAGTGTGGGGAGGGAGCTGCCGACCCAAAGATTCTCTACCTACGAGCAGTACTTC. The encoded protein is CAISVGRELPTQRFSTYEQYF.

The J gene is TRBJ2-3, the V gene TRBV2; either TRBD1 or TRBD2 may supply D (5 bases each). Germline CDR1 SNHLY, CDR2 FYNNEI. V shed 7 bases and J shed 6 bases, with 17 bases lying between them. The CDR3 is 14 residues long. CDR3 residues: CASIGLQGIDTQYF. The CDR3 nucleotides are TGTGCCAGCATAGGACTCCAGGGAATTGATACGCAGTATTTT. The entire variable domain, with the rest obtained from reference TRBV2 and TRBJ2-3, is as follows: EPEVTQTPSHQVTQMGQEVILRCVPISNHLYFYWYRQILGQKVEFLVSFYNNEISEKSEIFDDQFSVERPDGSNFTLKIRSTKLEDSAMYFCASIGLQGIDTQYFGPGTRLTVL.

The chain employs TRBV21-1 and TRBJ2-1; the D call in the table, TRBD2, was not verified against the DNA. TRBV21-1 is reported as a pseudogene. This CDR3 has 16 residues. The CDR3 is CASSKAPGDSGGEQFF. CDR3 sequence (DNA): TGTGCCAGCAGCAAAGCCCCGGGAGATTCGGGGGGTGAGCAGTTCTTC.

The chain recombines TRBV6-6 with TRBJ1-2; 7 bases map to TRBD1. J gave up 0 bases and V 5 bases, and 9 bases lay outside the gene matches. The CDR3 length is 16 residues. The germline V gene has CDR1 MNHNY and CDR2 SVGAGI (reference sequence). The CDR3 DNA reads as TGTGCCAGCAGTCGCCGGGACAGAAAAGCTAACTATGGCTACACCTTC. Its protein is CASSRRDRKANYGYTF.

This clone turned up a few times. The J gene is TRBJ1-1, the V gene TRBV7-8; a possible D gene is TRBD1 (6 bases). V was pared by 10 bases and J by 0 bases, with 24 bases between. Germline V gives CDR1 SGHVS, CDR2 FQNEAQ. The CDR3 is 17 residues long. CDR3 coding DNA: TGTGCCACCGATGAGACAGGCCCAAGCCGATTGAACACTGAAGCTTTCTTT. It yields the protein CATDETGPSRLNTEAFF.